Following are 18 T cell receptor beta chains from one sample sequenced in a study of response to subunit inactivated influenza vaccine (dated by TCRdb to the late 2010s). The protocol used for the library was RT-PCR. Data came from an Illumina HiSeq 2500. TCRdb passed the public sequencing reads through fastp at Q25 and MiXCR, retaining productive beta sequences. Each record represents a unique CDR3 protein, reported with the most common genes and DNA among its rows. The sample table records under 200,000 distinct CDR3 sequences; over 8.5% of these occur just once. About a third of the sample is taken by the ten largest. Sequencing was performed on CD8+ T cells sorted from PBMCs, taken roughly 24 months after vaccination. The receptors come from a man aged 50 to 69 who received an inactivated influenza vaccine. Donor details come from another sample of the same person, matched by shared clones.

This clonotype was found a few times. The chain is built from TRBV7-2 and TRBJ2-2, with 7 positions matching TRBD2. This CDR3 spans 17 amino acids. Per germline, CDR1 SGHTA and CDR2 FQGNSA. Trimming took 1 base from V and 2 from J; bases not matched to a gene: 7. The CDR3 nucleotides are TGTGCCAGCAGCTTAGGACCGGGACTACCAAACACCGGGGAGCTGTTTTTT. Encoded protein: CASSLGPGLPNTGELFF.

The CDR3 spells CASFGTAFGTDTQYF. The DNA for the CDR3 is TGTGCCTCGTTCGGGACGGCCTTCGGCACAGATACGCAGTATTTT. The V gene is TRBV30, the J gene TRBJ2-3, with D perhaps matching TRBD1 or TRBD2 (5 bases each). Germline V lookup: CDR1 GTSNPN, CDR2 SVGIG (reference sequence). The CDR3 loop spans 15 amino acids. V dropped 7 bases and J dropped 1 base, with 18 bases sitting between them. Full variable domain (missing parts from reference TRBV30 and TRBJ2-3): SQTIHQWPATLVQPVGSPLSLECTVEGTSNPNLYWYRQAAGRGLQLLFYSVGIGQISSEVPQNLSASRPQDRQFILSSKKLLLSDSGFYLCASFGTAFGTDTQYFGPGTRLTVL.

This clonotype was recorded a few times. This rearrangement joins TRBV29-1 to TRBJ2-6; 8 bases align to TRBD1. CDR1 SQVTM and CDR2 ANQGSEA come from the germline V gene. The ends lost 4 bases at V and 0 bases at J; junction bases unmatched: 8. The CDR3 has 17 amino acids. DNA for the CDR3: TGCAGCGTTGTTTCAGGGGGCGCTGACTCTGGGGCCAACGTCCTGACTTTC. Translation: CSVVSGGADSGANVLTF.

The rearrangement uses TRBV9 and TRBJ2-5; possibly TRBD2 for D (5 bases). Trimming took 1 base from V and 0 from J, leaving 7 bases between them. CDR1 and CDR2 (germline): SGDLS, YYNGEE. CDR3 size: 14 residues. CDR3 bases: TGTGCCAGCAGCGTATCGGACTACCAAGAGACCCAGTACTTC. Its protein is CASSVSDYQETQYF.

The V and J genes are TRBV7-9 and TRBJ1-6; maybe TRBD1 (5 bases). Per germline, CDR1 SEHNR and CDR2 FQNEAQ (reference sequence). V lost 5 bases, J lost 4 bases, and 15 bases lay in between. This CDR3 is built from 16 residues. DNA for the CDR3: TGTGCCAGCAGCCGTTCGATTCGGGGGTATAATTCACCCCTCCACTTT. It encodes CASSRSIRGYNSPLHF.

Only a few counts were recorded for this clonotype. The chain recombines TRBV4-3 with TRBJ2-7, with 10 positions matching TRBD2. The junction had 9 bases not matched to a gene; V was cut back by 2 bases and J by 5 bases. The CDR3 is 16 amino acids. Germline V gives CDR1 LGHNA, CDR2 YSLEER. The CDR3 loop is CASSQYSTSGMDEQYF. For the CDR3, the DNA is TGCGCCAGCAGCCAATATTCAACTAGCGGGATGGACGAGCAGTACTTC.

V and J are TRBV5-1 and TRBJ2-5, with 15 positions matching TRBD2. In germline, CDR1 is SGHRS, CDR2 YFSETQ. V trimming: 4 bases; J trimming: 3 bases; junction bases outside the gene matches: 4. The CDR3 length is 16 residues. As DNA, the CDR3 is TGCGCCAGCAGCCCACGGACTAGCGGGGGGGAAGAGACCCAGTACTTC. Its protein is CASSPRTSGGEETQYF.

V gene TRBV7-9 combines with J gene TRBJ2-5; TRBD2 matches 7 bases. The germline CDR1 and CDR2 sequences are SEHNR and FQNEAQ (reference sequence). The CDR3 has 13 amino acids. V lost 6 bases, J lost 5 bases, and 6 bases stayed unmatched. As DNA, the CDR3 is TGTGCCAGCAGGTCCCGGGAGGCGGAGACCCAGTACTTC. Amino acid sequence: CASRSREAETQYF. Looking up the rest from reference TRBV7-9 and TRBJ2-5 gives the full variable domain: DTGVSQNPRHKITKRGQNVTFRCDPISEHNRLYWYRQTLGQGPEFLTYFQNEAQLEKSRLLSDRFSAERPKGSFSTLEIQRTEQGDSAMYLCASRSREAETQYFGPGTRLLVL.

The chain uses TRBV9 and TRBJ2-1; D is unresolved. V gave up 1 base and J gave up 2 bases, with 7 bases separating them. CDR1 is SGDLS, CDR2 YYNGEE, per germline. The CDR3 has 14 amino acids. The CDR3 here is CASSVYGPYNEQFF. The CDR3 DNA is TGTGCCAGCAGCGTATACGGACCCTACAATGAGCAGTTCTTC.

V gene TRBV4-3 combines with J gene TRBJ2-3; TRBD1 is a possible D gene (5 bases). The CDR3 sequence is 15 residues long. Trimming pared 0 bases from V and 0 bases from J, leaving 7 bases between. CDR1 and CDR2 from the germline V gene are LGHNA and YSLEER. The CDR3 spells CASSQEGRSTDTQYF. DNA of the CDR3: TGCGCCAGCAGCCAAGAGGGGCGGAGCACAGATACGCAGTATTTT.

This clonotype came up a few times. The rearrangement links TRBV11-1 to TRBJ2-3; TRBD2 agrees at 12 bases. This CDR3 comprises 19 residues. CDR1 SGHAT and CDR2 FQDESV come from the germline V gene (reference sequence). Germline trimming cut 5 bases from V and 1 base from J; bases unmatched to any gene: 13. This CDR3 reads CASSPPTSGRPLRTDTQYF. DNA of the CDR3: TGTGCCAGCAGCCCGCCGACTAGCGGGAGACCCTTACGCACAGATACGCAGTATTTT.

V gene TRBV28 combines with J gene TRBJ2-3, with a possible D match to TRBD1 (6 bases). V lost 6 bases and J 3 bases, leaving 10 bases between the germline ends. Germline CDR1 and CDR2: MDHEN and SYDVKM. The CDR3 length is 13 residues. In DNA form, the CDR3 reads TGTGCCAGCAGCAGACAGGTAACAGATACGCAGTATTTT. Translated: CASSRQVTDTQYF.

The CDR3 loop reads CASSLAQGLAGTDTQYF. The CDR3 DNA reads TGTGCCAGCAGTTTAGCGCAGGGGCTAGCGGGAACAGATACGCAGTATTTT. The chain recombines TRBV12-3 or TRBV12-4 with TRBJ2-3, with 9 bases fitting TRBD2. V gave up 0 bases and J gave up 3 bases; unmatched junction bases: 7. The CDR3 loop spans 17 amino acids.

This clonotype was observed at least ten times. The rearrangement uses TRBV7-9 and TRBJ1-3, with D maybe TRBD1 (6 bases). The germline gives CDR1 SEHNR, CDR2 FQNEAQ (reference sequence). The V end lost 4 bases, the J end lost 2 bases, and 12 bases lay between the germline ends. The CDR3 spans 15 residues. The CDR3 is CASSYYRETGNTIYF. In DNA, the CDR3 is TGTGCCAGCAGCTACTACAGGGAAACTGGAAACACCATATATTTT. The whole variable domain, filled in from reference TRBV7-9 and TRBJ1-3, reads DTGVSQNPRHKITKRGQNVTFRCDPISEHNRLYWYRQTLGQGPEFLTYFQNEAQLEKSRLLSDRFSAERPKGSFSTLEIQRTEQGDSAMYLCASSYYRETGNTIYFGEGSWLTVV.

The chain uses TRBV3-1 and TRBJ2-2; 15 bases fit TRBD2. The CDR3 extends over 19 amino acids. Germline CDR1 reads LGHDT; CDR2 reads YNNKEL (reference sequence). V gave up 0 bases and J gave up 2 bases; unmatched junction bases: 4. CDR3 nucleotide sequence: TGTGCCAGCAGCCAAGAGGGACTAGCGGGGGGCGAAAACACCGGGGAGCTGTTTTTT. Protein: CASSQEGLAGGENTGELFF.

This clonotype was seen more than once but under ten times. V and J are TRBV27 and TRBJ2-1; 8 bases line up with TRBD2. Trimming cost V 6 bases and J 5 bases; bases outside gene matches: 9. The CDR3 contains 15 residues. CDR1 is MNHEY and CDR2 is SMNVEV in the germline V gene (reference sequence). Written as DNA, the CDR3 is TGTGCCAGCAGACCCCCCGGGACTAGAAACAATGAGCAGTTCTTC. Translated, it gives CASRPPGTRNNEQFF.

This clonotype has a count of ten or more. The V and J genes are TRBV4-3 and TRBJ1-1; possible D gene TRBD1, 5 bases. This CDR3 has 14 residues. Germline V gene data show CDR1 as LGHNA and CDR2 as YSLEER. V lost 0 bases to trimming and J lost 6 bases, with 11 bases between them. The CDR3 sequence: CASSQERPGPEAFF. CDR3 DNA sequence: TGCGCCAGCAGCCAAGAACGCCCAGGGCCTGAAGCTTTCTTT.

This clonotype was recorded a few times. This chain uses TRBV4-1 with TRBJ2-5; TRBD1 agrees at 11 bases. The V segment lost 4 bases and the J segment 2 bases; nucleotides outside the gene matches: 3. Germline V CDR1 and CDR2: MGHRA, YSYEKL. The CDR3 is made up of 15 amino acids. CDR3 coding DNA: TGCGCCAGCAGCCCTGGACAGGGGGCACAAGAGACCCAGTACTTC. Its translation: CASSPGQGAQETQYF.